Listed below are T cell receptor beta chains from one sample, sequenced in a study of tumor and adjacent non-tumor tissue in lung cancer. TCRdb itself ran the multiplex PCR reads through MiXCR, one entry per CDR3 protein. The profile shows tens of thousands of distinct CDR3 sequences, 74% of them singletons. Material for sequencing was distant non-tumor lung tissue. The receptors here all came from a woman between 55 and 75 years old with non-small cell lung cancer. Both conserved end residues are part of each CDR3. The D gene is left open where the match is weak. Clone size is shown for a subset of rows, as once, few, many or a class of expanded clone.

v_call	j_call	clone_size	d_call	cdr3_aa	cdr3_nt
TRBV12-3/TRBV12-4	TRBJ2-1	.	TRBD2	CASSSLAGGICNEQFF	TGTGCCAGCAGTTCCCTAGCGGGAGGAATTTGCAATGAGCAGTTCTTC
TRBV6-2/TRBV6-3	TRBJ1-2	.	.	CASSYSPDWSYGYTF	TGTGCCAGCAGTTACTCACCTGACTGGTCCTATGGCTACACCTTC
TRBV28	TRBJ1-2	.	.	CVSSYLSRGGYGYTF	TGTGTCAGCAGTTACCTCTCGAGGGGGGGCTATGGCTACACCTTC
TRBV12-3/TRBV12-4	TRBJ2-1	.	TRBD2	CASIREGLTIEQFF	TGTGCCAGCATTCGGGAGGGCCTTACCATTGAGCAGTTCTTC
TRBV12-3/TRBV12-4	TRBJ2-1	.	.	CACSPRLVQRGDEQFF	TGTGCCTGCAGTCCACGACTTGTCCAACGTGGGGATGAGCAGTTCTTC
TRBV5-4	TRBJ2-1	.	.	CDSIPENGGVYNEHFF	TGTGACAGCATACCCGAGAACGGAGGCGTTTACAATGAGCACTTCTTC
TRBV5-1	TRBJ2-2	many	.	CASSLAPNKVNTGELFF	TGCGCCAGCAGCTTGGCCCCTAACAAGGTTAACACCGGGGAGCTGTTTTTT
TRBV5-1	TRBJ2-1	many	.	CASSLGQLYNEQFF	TGCGCCAGCAGCTTAGGACAGTTGTACAATGAGCAGTTCTTC
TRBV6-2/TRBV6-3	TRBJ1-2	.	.	CASSYSRDPPAYGYTF	TGTGCCAGCAGTTACTCGAGGGACCCACCCGCCTATGGCTACACGTTC
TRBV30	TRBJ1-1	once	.	CAWNVRGTRDTEAFF	TGTGCCTGGAATGTAAGAGGGACTAGAGATACTGAAGCTTTCTTT
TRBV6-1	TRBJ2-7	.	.	CARSGRQLSYEQYF	TGTGCCAGGAGTGGGAGACAGCTCTCCTACGAGCAATACTTC
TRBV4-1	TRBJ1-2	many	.	CASSQGVGGNYGYTF	TGCGCCAGCAGCCAAGGGGTAGGGGGAAACTATGGCTACACCTTC
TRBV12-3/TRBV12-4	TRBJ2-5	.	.	CASLIRTGWELQETQYF	TGTGCCAGCCTCATAAGGACTGGCTGGGAACTACAAGAGACACAGTACTTC
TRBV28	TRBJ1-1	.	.	CASRSQGPTISEAFF	TGTGCCAGCAGATCACAGGGACCCACTATCAGTGAAGCTTTCTTT
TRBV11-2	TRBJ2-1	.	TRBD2	CANSLGSGGADEQFF	TGTGCCAACAGCTTAGGTAGCGGGGGGGCGGATGAGCAGTTCTTC
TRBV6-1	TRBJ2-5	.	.	CASSTVQWGETQYF	TGTGCTAGCAGTACGGTGCAGTGGGGAGAGACCCAGTACTTC
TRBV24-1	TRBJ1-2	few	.	CATSDQGTCQSNYGYTF	TGTGCCACCAGTGACCAGGGGACATGTCAGAGTAACTATGGCTACACCTTC
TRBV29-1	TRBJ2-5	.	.	CIVLRGVSETQYF	TGCATCGTCCTGAGGGGAGTCTCAGAGACCCAGTACTTC
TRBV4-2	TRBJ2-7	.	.	CASDQEEAGLYEQYF	TGTGCCAGCGATCAGGAGGAGGCAGGCCTCTACGAGCAGTACTTC
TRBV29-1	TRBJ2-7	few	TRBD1	CSVRQGASYGQYF	TGTAGCGTTAGACAGGGGGCCTCCTACGGGCAGTACTTC
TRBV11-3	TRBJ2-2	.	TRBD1	CASSTWTGKGTGELFF	TGTGCCAGCAGCACATGGACAGGGAAAGGGACCGGGGAGCTGTTTTTT
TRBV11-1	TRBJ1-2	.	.	CASSESGPMANAF	TGTGCCAGCAGTGAAAGCGGGCCTATGGCTAACGCCTTC
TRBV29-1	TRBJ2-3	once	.	CSVVPEKVDTQYF	TGTAGCGTTGTCCCGGAGAAGGTAGATACGCAGTATTTT
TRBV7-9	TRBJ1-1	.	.	CASSREGVNTEAFF	TGTGCCAGCAGCCGAGAAGGCGTGAACACTGAAGCTTTCTTT
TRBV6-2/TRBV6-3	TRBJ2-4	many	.	CASRRTRQVLAKNIQYF	TGTGCCAGCAGGCGAACTCGACAGGTCTTGGCCAAAAACATTCAGTACTTC
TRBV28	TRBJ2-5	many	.	CASTPERFWETQYF	TGTGCCAGCACTCCTGAAAGATTTTGGGAGACCCAGTACTTC
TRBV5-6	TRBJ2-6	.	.	CVSSFRGTGANVLTF	TGTGTTAGCAGCTTCAGGGGCACTGGGGCCAACGTCCTGACTTTC
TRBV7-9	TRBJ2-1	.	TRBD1	CARSPLRTGDNGQFF	TGTGCCAGAAGCCCCCTTCGGACAGGGGACAATGGGCAGTTCTTC
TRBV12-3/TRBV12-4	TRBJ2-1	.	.	CASTYNEQFF	TGTGCCAGCACCTACAATGAGCAATTCTTC
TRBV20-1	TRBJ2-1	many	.	CSARHGVHYSYNEQFF	TGCAGTGCTAGACACGGGGTTCACTACTCCTACAATGAGCAGTTCTTC
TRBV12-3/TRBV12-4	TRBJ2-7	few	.	CAGRIQGYSCEQYF	.
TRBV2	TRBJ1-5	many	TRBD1	CASRRQGGNQPQHF	TGTGCCAGCAGGAGACAGGGAGGGAATCAGCCCCAGCATTTT
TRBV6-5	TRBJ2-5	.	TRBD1	CASSRTGGQKAQYF	TGTGCCAGTAGTCGGACAGGGGGTCAAAAGGCCCAATACTTC
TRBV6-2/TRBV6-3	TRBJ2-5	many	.	CAGPKETQYF	TGTGCCGGCCCTAAAGAGACCCAGTACTTC
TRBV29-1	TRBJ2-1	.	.	CSVAGWYVCGEQFF	.
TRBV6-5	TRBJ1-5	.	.	CTSSSNPSQGNQPQHF	TGCACCAGCAGCTCCAATCCCAGTCAGGGCAATCAGCCCCAGCATTTT
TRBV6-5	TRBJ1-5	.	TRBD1	CVSSSQGVGQPQDF	TGTGTCAGCAGTTCACAGGGGGTCGGGCAGCCCCAGGATTTT
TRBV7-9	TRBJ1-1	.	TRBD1	CASSFYRGQNTEAFF	TGTGCCAGCAGCTTTTACAGGGGCCAGAACACTGAAGCTTTCTTT
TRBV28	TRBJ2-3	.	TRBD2	CVSASGREFTDTRYF	TGTGTCAGTGCTAGCGGGAGGGAATTCACAGATACGCGGTATTTT
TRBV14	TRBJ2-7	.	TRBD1	CAISLSGQGKNEQYF	TGTGCCATCAGCCTCTCAGGACAGGGGAAGAACGAGCAGTACTTC
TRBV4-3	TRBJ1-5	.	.	CASSHYTGTNQPQHF	TGCGCCAGCAGCCACTACACAGGGACCAATCAGCCCCAGCATTTT
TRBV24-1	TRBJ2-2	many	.	CATSDLQGNTGELFF	TGTGCCACCAGTGACTTACAGGGCAACACCGGGGAGCTGTTTTTT
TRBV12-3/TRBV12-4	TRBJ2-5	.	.	CAGSPDGGSGVTQYF	TGTGCCGGCAGTCCCGACGGCGGTAGTGGGGTGACCCAGTACTTC
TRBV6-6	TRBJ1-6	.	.	CASSLGPFYNPFLHF	TGTGCCAGCAGCTTGGGACCGTTCTATAATCCATTCCTCCACTTT
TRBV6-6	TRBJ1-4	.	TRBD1	CARSPYTGAKEKLFF	TGTGCCAGGAGCCCGTACACAGGGGCTAAAGAAAAACTGTTTTTT
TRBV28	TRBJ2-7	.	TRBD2	CASSLASGGDYERYF	TGTGCCAGCAGTTTGGCTAGCGGGGGAGACTACGAGCGGTACTTC
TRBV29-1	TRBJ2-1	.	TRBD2	CSVARLANSNEQFF	TGCAGCGTTGCTAGACTAGCGAACTCCAATGAGCAGTTCTTC
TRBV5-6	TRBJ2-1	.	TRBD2	CASSLSSSGGAWNELLF	TGTGCCAGCAGTTTGTCATCCAGCGGGGGGGCGTGGAATGAGCTGCTCTTC
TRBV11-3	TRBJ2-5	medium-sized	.	CASSLDLGTTGETQYF	TGTGCCAGCAGCTTAGACCTGGGTACAACAGGAGAGACCCAGTACTTC
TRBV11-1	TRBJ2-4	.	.	CASSPARGGVHF	TGTGCCAGCTCACCAGCCCGGGGTGGAGTGCACTTC
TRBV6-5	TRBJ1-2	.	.	CVSRDEGVGGYSF	TGTGTCAGCAGAGACGAGGGGGTCGGTGGCTACAGCTTC
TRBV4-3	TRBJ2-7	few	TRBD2	CANSQASGLAGGNEQYF	TGCGCCAACAGCCAAGCATCGGGACTAGCGGGAGGGAATGAGCAGTACTTC
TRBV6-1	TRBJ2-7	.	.	CASSRGPAGYEQYF	TGTGCCAGCAGCCGCGGACCAGCAGGGTACGAGCAGTACTTC
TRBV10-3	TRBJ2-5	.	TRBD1	CATKTAGTGTPTRDETQYF	TGTGCCACAAAAACCGCCGGGACAGGGACCCCTACCAGGGACGAGACCCAGTACTTC
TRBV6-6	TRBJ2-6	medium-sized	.	CASSYDSSGANVLTF	TGTGCCAGCAGTTACGACAGCTCTGGGGCCAACGTCCTGACTTTC
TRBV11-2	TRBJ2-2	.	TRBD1	CASSHQYRGWTGELSF	TGTGCCAGCAGCCACCAGTACAGGGGGTGGACCGGGGAGCTGTCTTTT
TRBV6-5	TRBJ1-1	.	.	CTSSRDSPNEAFF	TGTACCAGCAGTCGTGACAGCCCTAATGAAGCTTTCTTT
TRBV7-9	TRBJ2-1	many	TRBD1	CASRDRDNNEQFF	TGTGCCAGCCGGGACAGGGACAACAATGAGCAGTTCTTC
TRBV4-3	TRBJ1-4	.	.	CASSRMSGGGSEKLLF	TGTGCCAGCAGCCGCATGTCGGGTGGGGGAAGCGAAAAACTGTTATTT